The 5 T cell receptor beta chains listed next were all sequenced from one sample in a study of post-analysis software for immune sequencing data. The library was made from cDNA and included unique molecular identifiers. Each CDR3 protein is one row after TCRdb ran MiXCR on the PCR reads. This table has about 200,000 distinct CDR3 sequences, 29% appearing once. Findings and limits, study-wide: Compared with controls, patients had more of about 5 TRBV segments, including TRBV5-6, TRBV5-1 and TRBV20-1.

These receptors have no identified antigens. The source material was blood. The receptor source for this set is a girl aged 2-17 years with multiple sclerosis.

A remark on this clonotype: The junction departs from germline at one end; a sequencing error may be responsible. V is TRBV14 and J is TRBJ2-2, with 7 bases matching TRBD1. The germline CDR1 and CDR2 sequences are SGHDN and FVKESK. The CDR3 is 15 amino acids. The CDR3 sequence is CASSNMTGNAGELFF. DNA for the CDR3: TGTGCCAGCAGCAATATGACAGGGAACGCCGGGGAGCTGTTTTTT.

As regards this clonotype: The junction shows a germline mismatch at one end, possibly a read error. This chain connects TRBV5-1 to TRBJ1-4; the match to TRBD1 covers 10 bases. The V gene's germline CDR1 is SGHRS and CDR2 YFSETQ. The CDR3 is 15 residues long. Written as DNA, the CDR3 is TGCGCCAGCAGCGGGACAGGGGCAACTGATGAAAAACTGTTTTTT. This codes for CASSGTGATDEKLFF.

This clonotype was found a few times. The rearrangement uses TRBV11-2 and TRBJ2-1; maybe TRBD2 (6 bases). Germline lookup yields CDR1 SGHAT and CDR2 FQNNGV. This CDR3 contains 17 residues. Between the trimmed V and J ends, which lost 0 bases and 3 bases, there was a span of 15 bases. CDR3 region: CASSLDRGGTLYNEQFF. The CDR3, as DNA: TGTGCCAGCAGCTTAGATCGGGGCGGGACCCTCTACAATGAGCAGTTCTTC.

This clonotype was seen repeatedly, ten times or more. The genes are TRBV7-6 and TRBJ1-1, with D perhaps TRBD1 (5 bases). Germline values: CDR1 SGHVS, CDR2 FNYEAQ. The length of the CDR3 is 16 residues. V was trimmed by 6 bases and J by 1 base, leaving 18 bases between them. CDR3: CASRPEQFRGNTEAFF. The CDR3 DNA reads as TGTGCCAGCAGACCAGAACAGTTTAGGGGGAACACTGAAGCTTTCTTT.

The table lists this clonotype with many counts. This chain links TRBV7-9 with TRBJ2-7, with 8 bases identical to TRBD2. The J segment lost 4 bases and the V segment lost 5 bases, leaving 7 bases of the junction unmatched. Per germline, CDR1 SEHNR and CDR2 FQNEAQ (reference sequence). The CDR3 is made up of 14 amino acids. The CDR3 DNA reads as TGTGCCAGCAGCAACCAGCGGGAGTTATACGAGCAGTACTTC. Amino acid sequence: CASSNQRELYEQYF.